This passage covers 24 T cell receptor beta chains from one sample sequenced in a study of T cells in Graves' hyperthyroidism and ophthalmopathy. Template material for amplifying TCR beta CDR3 regions consisted of RNA transcripts. First-round RT-PCR targeting the TCR CDR3 was performed with the HTBI primer set. TCRdb reprocessed the multiplex PCR reads via MiXCR and lists one record per CDR3 protein. The table lists 300,000 to 450,000 distinct CDR3 sequences, 15% to 19% of them singletons. Sequenced sample: blood. These receptors were taken from a woman under 30 with Graves' hyperthyroidism that later progressed to Graves' ophthalmopathy.

In its sample, this clonotype was seen many times. The rearrangement links TRBV5-4 to TRBJ2-3; 8 bases are a match to TRBD1. Looked up from germline, CDR1 is SGHNT and CDR2 is YYREEE (reference sequence). The junction had 5 bases not matched to a gene; V was cut back by 0 bases and J by 5 bases. There are 15 residues in the CDR3. CDR3 bases: TGTGCCAGCAGCTTGGGGACAGGGATTCAAGATACGCAGTATTTT. Residues: CASSLGTGIQDTQYF. Drawing the rest from reference TRBV5-4 and TRBJ2-3, the complete variable domain is ETGVTQSPTHLIKTRGQQVTLRCSSQSGHNTVSWYQQALGQGPQFIFQYYREEENGRGNFPPRFSGLQFPNYSSELNVNALELDDSALYLCASSLGTGIQDTQYFGPGTRLTVL.

This clonotype came up many times. The V call is TRBV6-5, the J call TRBJ2-1; 13 nucleotides align to TRBD2. The CDR3 runs 16 residues. V trimming: 0 bases; J trimming: 4 bases; junction bases outside the gene matches: 0. CDR1 is MNHEY, CDR2 SVGAGI, per germline. The CDR3 loop reads CASSYSTSGGYNEQFF. CDR3 bases: TGTGCCAGCAGTTACTCGACTAGCGGGGGGTACAATGAGCAGTTCTTC.

This sequence joins TRBV19 and TRBJ2-1; the match to TRBD2 covers 14 bases. V shed 3 bases and J 7 bases; nucleotides not matched to a gene: 8. In germline, CDR1 is LNHDA, CDR2 SQIVND (reference sequence). This CDR3 has 17 residues. As DNA, the CDR3 is TGTGCCAGTAGTATGGGACTAGCGGGAGAATGGGGGAATGAGCAGTTCTTC. Its protein is CASSMGLAGEWGNEQFF.

The genes are TRBV7-9 and TRBJ1-4; 8 positions match TRBD1. The CDR3 spans 17 residues. V lost 5 bases to trimming and J lost 8 bases; unmatched junction nucleotides: 16. Germline V CDR1 and CDR2: SEHNR, FQNEAQ (reference sequence). CDR3 amino acids: CASSDPGQVKLGEKLFF. The CDR3 nucleotides read TGTGCCAGCAGCGACCCGGGACAGGTCAAATTAGGGGAAAAACTGTTTTTT. The full variable domain, in which reference TRBV7-9 and TRBJ1-4 provide the parts outside the CDR3, is DTGVSQNPRHKITKRGQNVTFRCDPISEHNRLYWYRQTLGQGPEFLTYFQNEAQLEKSRLLSDRFSAERPKGSFSTLEIQRTEQGDSAMYLCASSDPGQVKLGEKLFFGSGTQLSVL.

There are a few counts of this clonotype. The chain links TRBV11-3 to TRBJ2-5; 12 bases match TRBD2. Germline CDR1 and CDR2: SGHNT and YENEEA. The V segment lost 4 bases and the J segment 7 bases; nucleotides outside the gene matches: 7. The CDR3 runs 15 residues. As DNA, the CDR3 is TGTGCCAGCAGCTCCACTAGCGGGGGGACTGGGACCCAGTACTTC. Its protein is CASSSTSGGTGTQYF. The variable domain in full, completed from reference TRBV11-3 and TRBJ2-5, reads EAGVVQSPRYKIIEKKQPVAFWCNPISGHNTLYWYLQNLGQGPELLIRYENEEAVDDSQLPKDRFSAERLKGVDSTLKIQPAELGDSAVYLCASSSTSGGTGTQYFGPGTRLLVL.

This clonotype showed up many times. The chain combines TRBV7-2 with TRBJ1-2; D gene unclear. V dropped 1 base and J dropped 4 bases, with 13 bases sitting between them. The CDR3 sequence is 15 residues long. Germline CDR1 and CDR2: SGHTA and FQGNSA. CDR3 sequence: CASSLGTVISYGYTF. The CDR3 bases are TGTGCCAGCAGCTTAGGGACTGTAATAAGCTATGGCTACACCTTC. Variable domain in full (rest from reference TRBV7-2 and TRBJ1-2): GAGVSQSPSNKVTEKGKDVELRCDPISGHTALYWYRQSLGQGLEFLIYFQGNSAPDKSGLPSDRFSAERTGGSVSTLTIQRTQQEDSAVYLCASSLGTVISYGYTFGSGTRLTVV.

This clonotype was counted only a few times. The chain links TRBV4-3 to TRBJ2-5; TRBD1 or TRBD2 may be the D gene (5 bases each). V was pared by 0 bases and J by 9 bases, with 14 bases between. This CDR3 comprises 14 residues. The germline CDR1 and CDR2 sequences are LGHNA and YSLEER. CDR3 sequence (DNA): TGCGCCAGCAGCCAAGAGGACATGGTGGGGGCCCAGTACTTC. Amino acids: CASSQEDMVGAQYF.

The V gene is TRBV6-2 or TRBV6-3, the J gene TRBJ2-7; TRBD1 or TRBD2 may be the D gene (5 bases each). This CDR3 is built from 15 residues. CDR1 is MNHEY, CDR2 SVGEGT, per germline. V lost 4 bases to trimming and J lost 5 bases, with 18 bases between them. CDR3 DNA: TGTGCCAGCAGTTCCGTCGGGGCAGGCCTTAACGAGCAGTACTTC. Its translation: CASSSVGAGLNEQYF.

This clonotype was seen many times. The V and J genes are TRBV7-8 and TRBJ2-7; 7 bases line up with TRBD2. The ends lost 3 bases at V and 3 bases at J; junction bases unmatched: 5. Germline CDR1 SGHVS, CDR2 FQNEAQ. The length of the CDR3 is 14 residues. The CDR3 DNA follows: TGTGCCAGCAGCTTGGCTAGCGGTCGCTACGAGCAGTACTTC. Translated, it gives CASSLASGRYEQYF.

This clonotype was seen repeatedly, ten times or more. V gene TRBV27 combines with J gene TRBJ2-3; no firm D call. CDR1 is MNHEY and CDR2 is SMNVEV in the germline V gene (reference sequence). The V end lost 3 bases, the J end lost 4 bases, and 11 bases lay between the germline ends. CDR3 size: 14 residues. The CDR3 sequence is CASSFVPPPDTQYF. The CDR3 nucleotides read TGTGCCAGCAGTTTCGTCCCCCCCCCAGATACGCAGTATTTT.

V and J are TRBV7-9 and TRBJ2-5, with TRBD2 as a possible D gene (6 bases). This CDR3 region has 15 residues. Germline CDR1 reads SEHNR; CDR2 reads FQNEAQ (reference sequence). Trimming removed 1 base from V and 4 bases from J, with 13 bases in between. CDR3 DNA: TGTGCCAGCAGCTTAGGTTCGGAGGGAGGAGAGACCCAGTACTTC. It translates to CASSLGSEGGETQYF.

The J gene is TRBJ2-7, the V gene TRBV5-1; no clear D. The germline CDR1 and CDR2 sequences are SGHRS and YFSETQ. The CDR3 totals 16 residues. Trimming shortened V by 2 bases and J by 3 bases, and 18 bases separated the two germline ends. The CDR3 protein is CASSLQPLGPYYEQYF. CDR3 coding DNA: TGCGCCAGCAGCTTACAACCGTTAGGCCCCTACTACGAGCAGTACTTC.

V and J are TRBV29-1 and TRBJ1-1, with D maybe TRBD1 (5 bases). V lost 7 bases and J 1 base, leaving 13 bases between the germline ends. This CDR3 comprises 13 residues. The germline gives CDR1 SQVTM, CDR2 ANQGSEA. In DNA form, the CDR3 reads TGCAGCGGCAAACTTCAGGGGAACACTGAAGCTTTCTTT. Translating it yields CSGKLQGNTEAFF. The full variable domain, in which reference TRBV29-1 and TRBJ1-1 provide the parts outside the CDR3, is SAVISQKPSRDICQRGTSLTIQCQVDSQVTMMFWYRQQPGQSLTLIATANQGSEATYESGFVIDKFPISRPNLTFSTLTVSNMSPEDSSIYLCSGKLQGNTEAFFGQGTRLTVV.

This chain joins TRBV12-3 or TRBV12-4 and TRBJ2-6; TRBD2 agrees at 11 bases. The V segment lost 4 bases and the J segment 0 bases; nucleotides outside the gene matches: 8. This CDR3 has 19 amino acids. Here the CDR3 reads CASSSRGLAAISGANVLTF. The DNA of the CDR3 is TGTGCCAGCAGTTCAAGGGGACTAGCGGCAATCTCTGGGGCCAACGTCCTGACTTTC.

This clonotype was seen repeatedly, ten times or more. The chain joins TRBV24-1 to TRBJ1-2, with D possibly matching TRBD1 (5 bases). Germline lookup yields CDR1 KGHDR and CDR2 SFDVKD. Trimming left V 5 bases short and J 2 bases short, with 8 bases between. The CDR3 loop spans 13 amino acids. CDR3 sequence reads: CATSGGRNYGYTF. In DNA, the CDR3 is TGTGCCACCAGTGGGGGACGGAACTATGGCTACACCTTC.

V and J are TRBV7-9 and TRBJ2-5; 10 bases map to TRBD1. The junction had 7 bases not matched to a gene; V was cut back by 2 bases and J by 4 bases. The germline V gene has CDR1 SEHNR and CDR2 FQNEAQ (reference sequence). The CDR3 contains 16 residues. As DNA, the CDR3 is TGTGCCAGCAGCTTATTGGGACAGGGGAGTGGAGAGACCCAGTACTTC. Translation: CASSLLGQGSGETQYF. The full variable domain, its missing parts supplied by reference TRBV7-9 and TRBJ2-5, is DTGVSQNPRHKITKRGQNVTFRCDPISEHNRLYWYRQTLGQGPEFLTYFQNEAQLEKSRLLSDRFSAERPKGSFSTLEIQRTEQGDSAMYLCASSLLGQGSGETQYFGPGTRLLVL.

In this sample, this clonotype turned up a few times. V gene TRBV24-1 combines with J gene TRBJ1-2; 7 bases are a match to TRBD1. The CDR3 loop spans 13 amino acids. V gave up 2 bases and J gave up 7 bases; unmatched junction bases: 3. The germline CDR1 and CDR2 sequences are KGHDR and SFDVKD. CDR3 coding DNA: TGTGCCACCAGTGATTATACAGGGGTTGGCTACACCTTC. Its protein is CATSDYTGVGYTF.

This sequence joins TRBV20-1 and TRBJ2-3, with a possible D match to TRBD2 (6 bases). This CDR3 is built from 19 residues. Germline V CDR1 and CDR2: DFQATT, SNEGSKA (reference sequence). V lost 2 bases to trimming and J lost 3 bases, with 27 bases between them. The CDR3 is CSARNPFGLAGSSTDTQYF. As DNA, the CDR3 is TGCAGTGCTAGAAATCCCTTTGGGTTGGCGGGATCAAGTACAGATACGCAGTATTTT.

The table lists this clonotype with many counts. This chain connects TRBV2 to TRBJ1-3, with no clear D. The germline V and J ends were trimmed by 7 bases and 4 bases, with 14 bases remaining between them. The CDR3 spans 14 residues. Looked up from germline, CDR1 is SNHLY and CDR2 is FYNNEI. This CDR3 is CASKQAKVGNTIYF. DNA for the CDR3: TGTGCCAGCAAGCAGGCGAAGGTCGGAAACACCATATATTTT.

This clonotype was seen repeatedly, ten times or more. The rearrangement joins TRBV7-9 to TRBJ2-1; 14 bases match TRBD2. The germline gives CDR1 SEHNR, CDR2 FQNEAQ (reference sequence). The CDR3 length is 19 residues. V gave up 5 bases and J gave up 1 base; unmatched junction bases: 10. The CDR3 spells CASSRPGLAGERSYNEQFF. CDR3 DNA sequence: TGTGCCAGCAGCCGGCCGGGACTAGCGGGAGAGAGGTCCTACAATGAGCAGTTCTTC.

This clonotype appeared many times. The gene calls are TRBV6-2 or TRBV6-3 and TRBJ1-5; D remains ambiguous. The V gene's germline CDR1 is MNHEY and CDR2 SVGEGT. CDR3 size: 14 residues. V lost 7 bases to trimming and J lost 0 bases, with 10 bases between them. CDR3 nucleotides: TGTGCCAGCACCAAGAGCTTTAGCAATCAGCCCCAGCATTTT. This translates into CASTKSFSNQPQHF.

Regarding this clonotype: One end of the junction is discordant with germline, which a read error may explain. The chain employs TRBV10-1 and TRBJ2-5; 11 bases match TRBD2. The CDR3 runs 14 residues. Germline values: CDR1 WNHNN, CDR2 SYGVQD (reference sequence). The CDR3 DNA is TGCGCCGGCAGGGCGGGACTAGCGGAAGAGACACAGTACTTC. Translated: CAGRAGLAEETQYF.

Only a few counts were recorded for this clonotype. The chain recombines TRBV19 with TRBJ2-7; 11 bases agree with TRBD1. Germline V gene sequence: CDR1 LNHDA, CDR2 SQIVND (reference sequence). J gave up 3 bases and V 4 bases, and 8 bases lay outside the gene matches. The CDR3 spans 16 residues. The CDR3 coding sequence is TGTGCCAGTAGTAGAAAGACCGGGACAGGGGGCTACGAGCAGTACTTC. Protein sequence: CASSRKTGTGGYEQYF.

This clonotype was seen many times. The chain carries TRBV28 and TRBJ2-7; 8 nucleotides match TRBD1. This CDR3 has 14 residues. Losses at the gene ends were 4 bases for V and 1 base for J; bases not matched to a gene: 3. CDR1 MDHEN and CDR2 SYDVKM come from the germline V gene. CDR3 nucleotides: TGTGCCAGCAGTTGGACAGGGCATTCCTACGAGCAGTACTTC. Translation: CASSWTGHSYEQYF.